This T cell receptor (beta chain) is drawn from a study of blood T cell repertoires in COVID-19. Authors' data handling: Amplified reference gene primers provided the basis for estimating nucleated cell counts. Some clones are missing from TCRdb's copy, which holds only in-frame ones; the method was immunoSEQ multiplex PCR. V, J and clone size derive from that table, while D and trimming were established from the DNA sequence. The sample lists fewer than 250,000 clones, around 88% occurring once. Trimming cost V 0 bases and J 3 bases, with 15 bases left between them. The germline CDR1 and CDR2 sequences are LGHDT and YNNKEL (reference sequence). The CDR3 has 16 amino acids.

The material sequenced was PBMCs or T cells enriched from blood (not recorded which). The chain combines TRBV3-1 (or the pseudogene TRBV3-2) with TRBJ2-7; D is possibly TRBD2 (6 bases). This clonotype originated in a woman aged 50 to 60 with acute COVID-19. CDR3 DNA sequence: TGTGCCAGCAGCCAAGATTCGGAGGGACGGAACTACGAGCAGTACTTC. This gives the protein CASSQDSEGRNYEQYF.